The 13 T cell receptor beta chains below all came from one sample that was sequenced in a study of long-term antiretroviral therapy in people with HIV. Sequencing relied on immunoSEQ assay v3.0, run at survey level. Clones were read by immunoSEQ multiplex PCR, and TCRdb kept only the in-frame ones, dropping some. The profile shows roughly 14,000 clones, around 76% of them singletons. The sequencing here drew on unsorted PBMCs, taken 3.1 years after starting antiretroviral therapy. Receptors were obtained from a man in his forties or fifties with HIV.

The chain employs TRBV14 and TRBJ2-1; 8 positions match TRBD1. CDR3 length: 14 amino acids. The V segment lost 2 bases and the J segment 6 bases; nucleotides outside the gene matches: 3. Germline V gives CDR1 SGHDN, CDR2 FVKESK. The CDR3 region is CASSQRTGSNEQFF. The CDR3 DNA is TGTGCCAGCAGCCAACGGACAGGGTCCAATGAGCAGTTCTTC. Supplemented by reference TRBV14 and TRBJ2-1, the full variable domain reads EAGVTQFPSHSVIEKGQTVTLRCDPISGHDNLYWYRRVMGKEIKFLLHFVKESKQDESGMPNNRFLAERTGGTYSTLKVQPAELEDSGVYFCASSQRTGSNEQFFGPGTRLTVL.

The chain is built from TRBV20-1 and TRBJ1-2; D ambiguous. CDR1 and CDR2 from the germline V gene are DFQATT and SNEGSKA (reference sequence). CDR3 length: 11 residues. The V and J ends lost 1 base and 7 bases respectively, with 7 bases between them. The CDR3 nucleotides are TGCAGTGCTAGAGCCAGTTTTGGCTACACCTTC. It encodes CSARASFGYTF.

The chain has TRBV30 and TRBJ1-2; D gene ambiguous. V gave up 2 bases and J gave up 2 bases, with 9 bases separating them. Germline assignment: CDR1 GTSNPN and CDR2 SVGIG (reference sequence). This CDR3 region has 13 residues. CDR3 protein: CAWSPLLNYGYTF. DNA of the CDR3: TGTGCCTGGAGTCCCTTGTTGAACTATGGCTACACCTTC.

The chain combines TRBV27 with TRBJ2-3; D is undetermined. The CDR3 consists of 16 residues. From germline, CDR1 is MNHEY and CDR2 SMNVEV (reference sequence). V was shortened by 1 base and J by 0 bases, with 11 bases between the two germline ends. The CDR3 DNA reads TGTGCCAGCAGTTTATGGCCGGCCCTTAGCACAGATACGCAGTATTTT. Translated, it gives CASSLWPALSTDTQYF.

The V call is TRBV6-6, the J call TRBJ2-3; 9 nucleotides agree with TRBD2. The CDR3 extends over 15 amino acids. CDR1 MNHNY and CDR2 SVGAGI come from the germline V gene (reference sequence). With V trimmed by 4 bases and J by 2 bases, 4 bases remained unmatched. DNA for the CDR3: TGTGCCAGCAGTTCTGCGGGGGGGCCCACAGATACGCAGTATTTT. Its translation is CASSSAGGPTDTQYF.

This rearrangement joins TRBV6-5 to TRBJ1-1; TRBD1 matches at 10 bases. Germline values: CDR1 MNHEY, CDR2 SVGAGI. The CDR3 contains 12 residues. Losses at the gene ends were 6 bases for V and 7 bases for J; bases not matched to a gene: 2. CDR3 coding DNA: TGTGCCAGCAGCTGGACAGGGGGTGAAGCTTTCTTT. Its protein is CASSWTGGEAFF.

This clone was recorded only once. The CDR3 loop is CASSQEQGVIYGYTF. DNA for the CDR3: TGCGCCAGCAGCCAAGAACAGGGGGTTATCTATGGCTACACCTTC. V gene TRBV4-1 combines with J gene TRBJ1-2, with TRBD1 matching over 8 bases. Trimming removed 0 bases from V and 4 bases from J; junction bases left unmatched: 4. The CDR3 sequence is 15 residues long. Germline V CDR1 and CDR2: MGHRA, YSYEKL.

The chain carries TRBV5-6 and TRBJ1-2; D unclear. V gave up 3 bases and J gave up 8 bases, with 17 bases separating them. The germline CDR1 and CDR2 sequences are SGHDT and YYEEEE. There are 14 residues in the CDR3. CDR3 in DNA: TGTGCCAGCAGCTCAGAAGGGAGGGAGCGAGGCTACACCTTC. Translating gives CASSSEGRERGYTF.

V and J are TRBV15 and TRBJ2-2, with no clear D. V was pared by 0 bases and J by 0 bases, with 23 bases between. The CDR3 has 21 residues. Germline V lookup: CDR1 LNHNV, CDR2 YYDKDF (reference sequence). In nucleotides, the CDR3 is TGTGCCACCAGCAGAGATCAACGGTGGCGACGCACGGTCGCGAACACCGGGGAGCTGTTTTTT. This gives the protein CATSRDQRWRRTVANTGELFF.

In nucleotides, the CDR3 is TGTGCCAGCAGTGGGAGGGCGGACACCGGGGAGCTGTTTTTT. Translating it yields CASSGRADTGELFF. The J gene is TRBJ2-2, the V gene TRBV6-5, with 7 positions matching TRBD2. J was trimmed by 3 bases and V by 5 bases; bases with no gene match: 3. Germline loops: CDR1 MNHEY, CDR2 SVGAGI. The CDR3 contains 14 residues.

The CDR3 loop is CASSTLSRRDNEQFF. DNA for the CDR3: TGCGCCAGCAGCACGTTATCCCGGCGAGACAATGAGCAGTTCTTC. The V call is TRBV5-1, the J call TRBJ2-1; no reliable D call. This CDR3 region has 15 residues. CDR1 and CDR2 from the germline V gene are SGHRS and YFSETQ. Trimming removed 4 bases at V and 5 bases at J, with 16 bases between.

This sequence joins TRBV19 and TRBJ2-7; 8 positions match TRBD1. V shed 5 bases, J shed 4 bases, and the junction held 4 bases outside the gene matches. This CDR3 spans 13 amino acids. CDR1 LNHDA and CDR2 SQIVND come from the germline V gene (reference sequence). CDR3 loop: CASSAGTGYEQYF. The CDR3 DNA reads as TGTGCCAGTAGTGCCGGGACAGGATACGAGCAGTACTTC.

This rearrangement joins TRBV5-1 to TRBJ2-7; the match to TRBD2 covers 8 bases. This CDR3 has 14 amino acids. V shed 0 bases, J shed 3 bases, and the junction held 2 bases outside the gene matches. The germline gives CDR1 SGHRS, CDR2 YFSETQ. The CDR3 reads CASSLGGLVYEQYF. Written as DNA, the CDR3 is TGCGCCAGCAGCTTGGGGGGACTAGTCTACGAGCAGTACTTC. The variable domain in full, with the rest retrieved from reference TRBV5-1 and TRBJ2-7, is KAGVTQTPRYLIKTRGQQVTLSCSPISGHRSVSWYQQTPGQGLQFLFEYFSETQRNKGNFPGRFSGRQFSNSRSEMNVSTLELGDSALYLCASSLGGLVYEQYFGPGTRLTVT.